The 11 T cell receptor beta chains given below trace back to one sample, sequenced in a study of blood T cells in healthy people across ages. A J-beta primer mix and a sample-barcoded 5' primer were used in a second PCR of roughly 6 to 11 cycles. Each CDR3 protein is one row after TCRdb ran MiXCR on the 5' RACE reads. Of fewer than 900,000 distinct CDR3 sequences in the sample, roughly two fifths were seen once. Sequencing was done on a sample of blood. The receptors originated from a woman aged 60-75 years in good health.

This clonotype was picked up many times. In DNA, the CDR3 is TGCGCCAGCAGCCAGGAGTCCTACGAGCAGTACTTC. It translates to CASSQESYEQYF. This chain connects TRBV5-1 to TRBJ2-7; D not certain. The germline gives CDR1 SGHRS, CDR2 YFSETQ. This CDR3 spans 12 amino acids. Trimming removed 4 bases at V and 1 base at J, with 6 bases between.

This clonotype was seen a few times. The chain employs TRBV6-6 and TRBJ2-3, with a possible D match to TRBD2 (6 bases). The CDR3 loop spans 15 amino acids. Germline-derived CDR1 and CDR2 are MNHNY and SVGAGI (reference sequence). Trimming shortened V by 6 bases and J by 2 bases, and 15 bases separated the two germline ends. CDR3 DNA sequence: TGTGCCAGCAGCCTTCCGCAGGGACTCACAGATACGCAGTATTTT. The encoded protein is CASSLPQGLTDTQYF.

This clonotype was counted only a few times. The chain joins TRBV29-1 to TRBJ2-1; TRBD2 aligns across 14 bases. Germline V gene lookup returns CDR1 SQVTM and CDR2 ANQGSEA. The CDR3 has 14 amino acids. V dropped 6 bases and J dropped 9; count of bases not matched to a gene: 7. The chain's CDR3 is CSVVGLAGGGEQFF. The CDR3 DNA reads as TGCAGCGTCGTTGGACTAGCGGGGGGCGGTGAGCAGTTCTTC.

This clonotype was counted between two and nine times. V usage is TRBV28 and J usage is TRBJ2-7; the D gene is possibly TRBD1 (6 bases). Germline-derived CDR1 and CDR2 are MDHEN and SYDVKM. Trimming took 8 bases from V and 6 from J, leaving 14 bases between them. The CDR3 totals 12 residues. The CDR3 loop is CASGFRGGEQYF. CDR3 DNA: TGTGCCAGCGGATTCCGAGGGGGCGAGCAGTACTTC.

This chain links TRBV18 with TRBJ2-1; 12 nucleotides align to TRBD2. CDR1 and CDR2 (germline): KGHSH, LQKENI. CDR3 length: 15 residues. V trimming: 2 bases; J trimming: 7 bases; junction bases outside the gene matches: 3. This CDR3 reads CASSPETSGGNEQFF. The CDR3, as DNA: TGTGCCAGCTCACCAGAGACTAGCGGGGGAAATGAGCAGTTCTTC.

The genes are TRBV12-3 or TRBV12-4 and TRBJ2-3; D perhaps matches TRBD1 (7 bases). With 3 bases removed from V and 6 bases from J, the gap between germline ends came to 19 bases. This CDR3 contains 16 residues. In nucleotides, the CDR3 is TGTGCCAGCAGTTTTTGGGGGGACAGAGGGAGGGATACGCAGTATTTT. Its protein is CASSFWGDRGRDTQYF.

The CDR3 region has the DNA TGCGCCAGCAGCCAAGAGGGGCTAGCGGGAGGGCACAATGAGCAGTACTTC. Protein product: CASSQEGLAGGHNEQYF. The chain uses TRBV4-3 and TRBJ2-7, with TRBD2 identical over 12 bases. Unmatched junction bases numbered 10, after V lost 0 bases and J lost 7 bases. Germline assignment: CDR1 LGHNA and CDR2 YSLEER. The CDR3 is 17 residues long.

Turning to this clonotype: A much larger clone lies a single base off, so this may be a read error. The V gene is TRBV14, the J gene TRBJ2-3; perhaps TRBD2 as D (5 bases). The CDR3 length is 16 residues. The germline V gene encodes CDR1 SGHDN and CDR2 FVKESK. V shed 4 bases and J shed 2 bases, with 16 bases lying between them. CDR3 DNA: TGTGCCAGCAGCCCCGGGGTTGGGCGCCTCACAGATACGCAGTATTTT. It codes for CASSPGVGRLTDTQYF.

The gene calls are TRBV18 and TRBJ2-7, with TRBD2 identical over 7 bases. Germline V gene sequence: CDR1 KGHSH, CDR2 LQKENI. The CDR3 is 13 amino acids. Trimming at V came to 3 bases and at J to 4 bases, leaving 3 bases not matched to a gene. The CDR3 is CASSPRELYEQYF. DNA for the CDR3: TGTGCCAGCTCACCGCGGGAGTTATACGAGCAGTACTTC.

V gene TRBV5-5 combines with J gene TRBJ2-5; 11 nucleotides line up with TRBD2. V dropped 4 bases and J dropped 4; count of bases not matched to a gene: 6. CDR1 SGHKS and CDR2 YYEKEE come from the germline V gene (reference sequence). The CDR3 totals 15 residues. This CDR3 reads CASSMTSGTVETQYF. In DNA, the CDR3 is TGTGCCAGCAGCATGACTAGCGGGACGGTAGAGACCCAGTACTTC.

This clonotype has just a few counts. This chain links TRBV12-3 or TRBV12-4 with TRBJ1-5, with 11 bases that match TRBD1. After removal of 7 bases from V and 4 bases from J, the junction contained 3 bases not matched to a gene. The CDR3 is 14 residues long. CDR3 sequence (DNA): TGTGCCAGCACCGGGACAGGGGGAAATCAGCCCCAGCATTTT. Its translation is CASTGTGGNQPQHF.